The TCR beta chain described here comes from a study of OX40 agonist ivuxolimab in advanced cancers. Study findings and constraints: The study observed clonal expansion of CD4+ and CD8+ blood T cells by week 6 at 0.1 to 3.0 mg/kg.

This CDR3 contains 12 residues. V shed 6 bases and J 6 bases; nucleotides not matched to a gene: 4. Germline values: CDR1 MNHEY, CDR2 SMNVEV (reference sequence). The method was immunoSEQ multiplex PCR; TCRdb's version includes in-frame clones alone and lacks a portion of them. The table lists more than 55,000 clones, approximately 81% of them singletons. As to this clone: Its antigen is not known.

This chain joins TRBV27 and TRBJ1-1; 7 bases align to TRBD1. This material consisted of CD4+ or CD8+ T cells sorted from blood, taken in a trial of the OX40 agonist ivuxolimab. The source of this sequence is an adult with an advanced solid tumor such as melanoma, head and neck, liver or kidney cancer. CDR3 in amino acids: CASRNRGAEAFF. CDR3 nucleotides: TGTGCCAGCAGGAACAGGGGCGCTGAAGCTTTCTTT.